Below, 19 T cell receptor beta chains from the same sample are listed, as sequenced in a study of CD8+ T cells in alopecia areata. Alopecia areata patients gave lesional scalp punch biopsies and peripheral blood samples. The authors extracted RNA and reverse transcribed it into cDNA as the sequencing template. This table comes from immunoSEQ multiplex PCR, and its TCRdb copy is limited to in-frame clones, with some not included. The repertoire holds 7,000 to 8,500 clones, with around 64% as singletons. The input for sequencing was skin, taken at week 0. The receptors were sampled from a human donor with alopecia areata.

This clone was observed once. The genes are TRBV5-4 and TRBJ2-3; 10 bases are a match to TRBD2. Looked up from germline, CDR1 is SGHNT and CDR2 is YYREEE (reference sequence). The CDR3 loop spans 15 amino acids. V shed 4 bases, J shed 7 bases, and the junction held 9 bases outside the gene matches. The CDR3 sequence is CASSVAGGGGNTQYF. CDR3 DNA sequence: TGTGCCAGCAGCGTAGCGGGGGGAGGTGGGAATACGCAGTATTTT.

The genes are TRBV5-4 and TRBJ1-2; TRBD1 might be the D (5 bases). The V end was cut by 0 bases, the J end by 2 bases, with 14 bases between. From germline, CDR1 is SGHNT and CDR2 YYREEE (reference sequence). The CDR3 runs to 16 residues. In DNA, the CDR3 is TGTGCCAGCAGCTTGGAGGCCAGGGTGGGGAACTATGGCTACACCTTC. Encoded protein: CASSLEARVGNYGYTF.

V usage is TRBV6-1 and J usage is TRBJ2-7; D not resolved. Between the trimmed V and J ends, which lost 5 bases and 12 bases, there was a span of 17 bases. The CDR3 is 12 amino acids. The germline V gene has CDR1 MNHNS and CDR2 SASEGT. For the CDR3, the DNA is TGTGCCAGCAGTCTCCCGGCTGGCCCCCGGTACTTC. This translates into CASSLPAGPRYF.

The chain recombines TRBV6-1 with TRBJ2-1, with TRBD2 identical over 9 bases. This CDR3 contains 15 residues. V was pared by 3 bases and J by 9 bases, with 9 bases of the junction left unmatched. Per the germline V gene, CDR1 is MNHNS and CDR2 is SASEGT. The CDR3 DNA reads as TGTGCCAGCAGTGACCGACTAGCGGCGGCGGTTGAGCAGTTCTTC. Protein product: CASSDRLAAAVEQFF.

The CDR3 bases are TGTGCCAGTAGTGGACGAAGGTCGGGAAGTGTTAGTCAGCCCCAGCATTTT. Its translation is CASSGRRSGSVSQPQHF. The gene calls are TRBV19 and TRBJ1-5; no clear D gene. The length of the CDR3 is 17 residues. Deletions cut 5 bases from V and 6 bases from J, with 23 bases between. The germline V gene encodes CDR1 LNHDA and CDR2 SQIVND (reference sequence).

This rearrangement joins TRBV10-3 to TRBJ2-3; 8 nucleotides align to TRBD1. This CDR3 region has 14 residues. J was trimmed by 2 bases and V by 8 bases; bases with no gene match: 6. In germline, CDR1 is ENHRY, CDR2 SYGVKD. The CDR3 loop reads CAIRPGQDTDTQYF. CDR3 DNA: TGTGCCATCCGACCGGGACAGGACACAGATACGCAGTATTTT.

CDR3 region: CASSSLAGGVYEQYF. As DNA, the CDR3 is TGCGCCAGCAGCTCCCTAGCGGGGGGTGTCTACGAGCAGTACTTC. The chain carries TRBV5-1 and TRBJ2-5; the match to TRBD2 covers 11 bases. The J call could be wrong; TRBJ2-7 is a better fit for the DNA end. Germline assignment: CDR1 SGHRS and CDR2 YFSETQ. The CDR3 is 15 residues long.

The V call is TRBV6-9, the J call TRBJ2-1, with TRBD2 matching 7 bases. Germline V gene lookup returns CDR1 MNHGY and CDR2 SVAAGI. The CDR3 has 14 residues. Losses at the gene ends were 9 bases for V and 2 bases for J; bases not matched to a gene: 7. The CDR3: CASEAGTTYNEQFF. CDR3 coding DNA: TGTGCCAGTGAAGCGGGGACCACCTACAATGAGCAGTTCTTC.

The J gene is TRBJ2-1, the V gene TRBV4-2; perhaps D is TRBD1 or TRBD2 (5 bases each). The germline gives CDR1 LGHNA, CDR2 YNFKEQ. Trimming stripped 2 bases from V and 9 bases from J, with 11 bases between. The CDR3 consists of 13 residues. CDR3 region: CASSQSLRGEQFF. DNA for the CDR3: TGTGCCAGCAGCCAATCCCTGAGGGGTGAGCAGTTCTTC.

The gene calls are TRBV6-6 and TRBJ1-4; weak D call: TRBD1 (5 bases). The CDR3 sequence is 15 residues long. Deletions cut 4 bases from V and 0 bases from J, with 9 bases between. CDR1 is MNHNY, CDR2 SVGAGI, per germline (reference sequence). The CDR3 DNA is TGTGCCAGCAGTTCTGACAGTGCAACTAATGAAAAACTGTTTTTT. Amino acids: CASSSDSATNEKLFF.

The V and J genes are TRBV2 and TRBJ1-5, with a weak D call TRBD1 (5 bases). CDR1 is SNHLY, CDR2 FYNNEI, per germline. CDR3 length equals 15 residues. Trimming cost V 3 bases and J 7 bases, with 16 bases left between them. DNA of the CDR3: TGTGCCAGCAGTGACCGGGGCTCCCTCGACCAGCCCCAGCATTTT. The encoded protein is CASSDRGSLDQPQHF.

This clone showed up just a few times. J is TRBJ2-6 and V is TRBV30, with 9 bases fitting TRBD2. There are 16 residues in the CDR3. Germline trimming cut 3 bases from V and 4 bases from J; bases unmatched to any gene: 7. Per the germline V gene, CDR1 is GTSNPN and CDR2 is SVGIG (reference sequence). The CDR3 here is CAWSPSGAYGANVLTF. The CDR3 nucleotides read TGTGCCTGGAGCCCTAGCGGGGCCTACGGGGCCAACGTCCTGACTTTC.

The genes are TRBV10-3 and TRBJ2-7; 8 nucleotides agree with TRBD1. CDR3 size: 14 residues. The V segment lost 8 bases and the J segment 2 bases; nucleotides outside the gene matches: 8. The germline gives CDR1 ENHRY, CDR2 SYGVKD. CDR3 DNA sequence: TGTGCCATCGGTCTACAGGGGGGCACCTACGAGCAGTACTTC. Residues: CAIGLQGGTYEQYF.

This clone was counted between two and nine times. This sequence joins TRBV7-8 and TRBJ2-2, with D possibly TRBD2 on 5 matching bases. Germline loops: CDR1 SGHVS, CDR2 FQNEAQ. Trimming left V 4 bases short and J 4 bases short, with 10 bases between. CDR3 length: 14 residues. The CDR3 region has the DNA TGTGCCAGCAGCTCCGGTGGGAGCACCGGGGAGCTGTTTTTT. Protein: CASSSGGSTGELFF.

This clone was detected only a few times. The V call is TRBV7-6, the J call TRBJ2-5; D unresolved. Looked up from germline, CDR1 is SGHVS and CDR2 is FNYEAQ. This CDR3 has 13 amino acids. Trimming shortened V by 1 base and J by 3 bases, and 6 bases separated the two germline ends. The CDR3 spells CASSLGVKETQYF. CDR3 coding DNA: TGTGCCAGCAGCTTAGGGGTGAAAGAGACCCAGTACTTC. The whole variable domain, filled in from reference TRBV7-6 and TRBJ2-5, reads GAGVSQSPRYKVTKRGQDVALRCDPISGHVSLYWYRQALGQGPEFLTYFNYEAQQDKSGLPNDRFSAERPEGSISTLTIQRTEQRDSAMYRCASSLGVKETQYFGPGTRLLVL.

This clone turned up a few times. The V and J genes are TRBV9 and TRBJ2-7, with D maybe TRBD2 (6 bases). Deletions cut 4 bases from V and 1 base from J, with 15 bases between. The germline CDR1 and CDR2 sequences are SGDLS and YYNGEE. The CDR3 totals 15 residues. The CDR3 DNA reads TGTGCCAGCAGCCAATTCTACGGGGGATCCTACGAGCAGTACTTC. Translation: CASSQFYGGSYEQYF. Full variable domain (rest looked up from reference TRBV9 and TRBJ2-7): DSGVTQTPKHLITATGQRVTLRCSPRSGDLSVYWYQQSLDQGLQFLIQYYNGEERAKGNILERFSAQQFPDLHSELNLSSLELGDSALYFCASSQFYGGSYEQYFGPGTRLTVT.

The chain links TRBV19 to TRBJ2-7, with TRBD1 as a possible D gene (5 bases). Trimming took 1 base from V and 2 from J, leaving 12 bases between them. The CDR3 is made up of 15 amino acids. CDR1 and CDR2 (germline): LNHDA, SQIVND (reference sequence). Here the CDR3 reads CASSIGQHRTYEQYF. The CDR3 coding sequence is TGTGCCAGTAGTATAGGACAGCACCGGACCTACGAGCAGTACTTC. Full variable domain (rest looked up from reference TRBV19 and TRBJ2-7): DGGITQSPKYLFRKEGQNVTLSCEQNLNHDAMYWYRQDPGQGLRLIYYSQIVNDFQKGDIAEGYSVSREKKESFPLTVTSAQKNPTAFYLCASSIGQHRTYEQYFGPGTRLTVT.

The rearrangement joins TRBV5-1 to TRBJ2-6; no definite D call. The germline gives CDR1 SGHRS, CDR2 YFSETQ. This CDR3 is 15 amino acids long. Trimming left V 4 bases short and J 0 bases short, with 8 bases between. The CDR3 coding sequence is TGCGCCAGCAGCCCCACGGACTCTGGGGCCAACGTCCTGACTTTC. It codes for CASSPTDSGANVLTF. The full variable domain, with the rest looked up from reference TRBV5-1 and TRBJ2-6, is KAGVTQTPRYLIKTRGQQVTLSCSPISGHRSVSWYQQTPGQGLQFLFEYFSETQRNKGNFPGRFSGRQFSNSRSEMNVSTLELGDSALYLCASSPTDSGANVLTFGAGSRLTVL.

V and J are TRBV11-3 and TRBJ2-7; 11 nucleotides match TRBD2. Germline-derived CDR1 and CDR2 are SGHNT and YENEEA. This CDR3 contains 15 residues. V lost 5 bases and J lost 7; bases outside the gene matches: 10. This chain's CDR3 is CASSNSSGGSDEQYF. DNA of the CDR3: TGTGCCAGCAGCAACTCTAGCGGGGGGTCGGATGAGCAGTACTTC.